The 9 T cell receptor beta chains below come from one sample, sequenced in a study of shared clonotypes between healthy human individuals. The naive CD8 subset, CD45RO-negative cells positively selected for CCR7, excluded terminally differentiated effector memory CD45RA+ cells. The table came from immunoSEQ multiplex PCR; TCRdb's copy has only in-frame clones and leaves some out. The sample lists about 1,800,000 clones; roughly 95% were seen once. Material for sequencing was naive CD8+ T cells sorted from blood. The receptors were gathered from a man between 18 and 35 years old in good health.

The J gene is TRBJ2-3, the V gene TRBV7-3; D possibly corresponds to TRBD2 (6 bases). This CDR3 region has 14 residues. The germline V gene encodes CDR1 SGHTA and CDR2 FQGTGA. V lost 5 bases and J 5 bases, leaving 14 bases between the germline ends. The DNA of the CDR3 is TGTGCCAGCAGCATTAGCGGAGGCGGAGATACGCAGTATTTT. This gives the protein CASSISGGGDTQYF.

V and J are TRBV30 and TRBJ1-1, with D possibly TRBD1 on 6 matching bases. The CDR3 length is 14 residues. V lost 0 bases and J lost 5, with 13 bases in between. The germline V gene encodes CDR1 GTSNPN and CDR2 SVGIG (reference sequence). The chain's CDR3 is CAWSVWGGGTEAFF. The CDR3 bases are TGTGCCTGGAGTGTTTGGGGAGGGGGGACTGAAGCTTTCTTT.

In DNA, the CDR3 is TGTGCCAGCTGGGTTAATGGGGAAGCTTTCTTT. It translates to CASWVNGEAFF. The chain uses TRBV5-4 and TRBJ1-1; D is undetermined. CDR1 is SGHNT, CDR2 YYREEE, per germline (reference sequence). This CDR3 spans 11 amino acids. V gave up 7 bases and J gave up 8 bases, with 12 bases separating them. Drawing the rest from reference TRBV5-4 and TRBJ1-1, the complete variable domain is ETGVTQSPTHLIKTRGQQVTLRCSSQSGHNTVSWYQQALGQGPQFIFQYYREEENGRGNFPPRFSGLQFPNYSSELNVNALELDDSALYLCASWVNGEAFFGQGTRLTVV.

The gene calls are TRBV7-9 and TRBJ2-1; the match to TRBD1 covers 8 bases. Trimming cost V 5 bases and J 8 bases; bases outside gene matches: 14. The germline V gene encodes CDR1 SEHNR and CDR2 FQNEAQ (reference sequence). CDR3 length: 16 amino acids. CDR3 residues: CASSPQPGQGIHEQFF. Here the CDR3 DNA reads TGTGCCAGCAGCCCACAGCCAGGACAGGGTATACATGAGCAGTTCTTC.

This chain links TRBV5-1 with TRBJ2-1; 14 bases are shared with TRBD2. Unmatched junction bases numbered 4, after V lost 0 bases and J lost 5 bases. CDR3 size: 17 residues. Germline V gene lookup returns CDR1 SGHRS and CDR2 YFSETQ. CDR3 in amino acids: CASSLGTSGRKDNEQFF. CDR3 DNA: TGCGCCAGCAGCTTGGGGACTAGCGGGAGGAAAGACAATGAGCAGTTCTTC.

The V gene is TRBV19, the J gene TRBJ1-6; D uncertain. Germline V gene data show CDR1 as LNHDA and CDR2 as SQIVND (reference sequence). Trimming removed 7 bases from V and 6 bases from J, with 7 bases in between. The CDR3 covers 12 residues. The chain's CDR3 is CASTQPNSPLHF. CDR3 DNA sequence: TGTGCCAGTACACAGCCTAATTCACCCCTCCACTTT.

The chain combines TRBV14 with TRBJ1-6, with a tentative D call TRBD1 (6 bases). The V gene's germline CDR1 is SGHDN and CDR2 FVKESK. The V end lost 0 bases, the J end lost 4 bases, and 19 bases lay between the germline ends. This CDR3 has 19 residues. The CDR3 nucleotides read TGTGCCAGCAGCCAAGACCCTGGCGAAGGGGGTAGGTATAATTCACCCCTCCACTTT. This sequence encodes CASSQDPGEGGRYNSPLHF.

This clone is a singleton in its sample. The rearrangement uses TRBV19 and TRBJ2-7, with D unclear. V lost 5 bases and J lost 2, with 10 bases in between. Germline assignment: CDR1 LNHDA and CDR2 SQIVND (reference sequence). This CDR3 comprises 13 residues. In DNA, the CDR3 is TGTGCCAGTAGTTTCGGGCCGGCCTACGAGCAGTACTTC. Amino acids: CASSFGPAYEQYF.

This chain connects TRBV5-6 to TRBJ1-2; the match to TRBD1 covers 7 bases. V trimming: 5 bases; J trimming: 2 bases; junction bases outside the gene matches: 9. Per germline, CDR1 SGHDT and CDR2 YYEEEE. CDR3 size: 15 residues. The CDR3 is CASSYRDSGNYGYTF. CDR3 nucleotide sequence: TGTGCCAGCAGTTACCGGGACAGTGGAAACTATGGCTACACCTTC.